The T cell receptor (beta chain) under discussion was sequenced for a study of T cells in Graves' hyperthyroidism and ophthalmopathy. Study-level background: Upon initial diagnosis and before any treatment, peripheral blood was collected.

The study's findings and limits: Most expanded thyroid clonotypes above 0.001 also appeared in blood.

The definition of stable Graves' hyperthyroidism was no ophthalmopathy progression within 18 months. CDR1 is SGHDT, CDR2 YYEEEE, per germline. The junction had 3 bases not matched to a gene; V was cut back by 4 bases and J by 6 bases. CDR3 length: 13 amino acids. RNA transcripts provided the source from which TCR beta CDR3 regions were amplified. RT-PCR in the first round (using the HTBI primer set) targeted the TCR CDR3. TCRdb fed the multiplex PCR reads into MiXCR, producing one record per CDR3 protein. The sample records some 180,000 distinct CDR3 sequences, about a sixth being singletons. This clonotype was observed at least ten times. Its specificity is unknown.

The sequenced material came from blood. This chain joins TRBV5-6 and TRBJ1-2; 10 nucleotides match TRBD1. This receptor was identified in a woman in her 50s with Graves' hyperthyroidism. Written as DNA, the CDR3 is TGTGCCAGCAGCGTCGGGACAGGGGATGGCTACACCTTC. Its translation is CASSVGTGDGYTF.